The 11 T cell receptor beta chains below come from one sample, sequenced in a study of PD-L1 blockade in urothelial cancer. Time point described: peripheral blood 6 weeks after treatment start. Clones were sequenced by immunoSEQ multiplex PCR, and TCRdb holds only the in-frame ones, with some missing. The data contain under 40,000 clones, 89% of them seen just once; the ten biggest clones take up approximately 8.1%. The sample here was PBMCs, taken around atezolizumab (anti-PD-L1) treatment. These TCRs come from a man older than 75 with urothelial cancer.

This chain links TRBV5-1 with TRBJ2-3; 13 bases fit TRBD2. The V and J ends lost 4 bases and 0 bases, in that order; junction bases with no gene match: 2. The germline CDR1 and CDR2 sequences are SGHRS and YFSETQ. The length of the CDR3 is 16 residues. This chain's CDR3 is CASSGGLAGSTDTQYF. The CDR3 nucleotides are TGCGCCAGCAGCGGGGGACTAGCGGGAAGCACAGATACGCAGTATTTT.

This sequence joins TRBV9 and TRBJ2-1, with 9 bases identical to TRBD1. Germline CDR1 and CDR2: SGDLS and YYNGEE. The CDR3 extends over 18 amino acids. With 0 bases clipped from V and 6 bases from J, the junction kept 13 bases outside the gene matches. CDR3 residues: CASSVGGDRVVGVNEQFF. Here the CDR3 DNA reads TGTGCCAGCAGCGTAGGGGGGGACAGGGTAGTTGGGGTCAATGAGCAGTTCTTC.

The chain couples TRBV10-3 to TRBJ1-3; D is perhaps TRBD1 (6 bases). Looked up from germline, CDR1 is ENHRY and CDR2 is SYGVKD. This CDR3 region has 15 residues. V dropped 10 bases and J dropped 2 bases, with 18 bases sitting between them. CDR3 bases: TGTGCCACCGGAAACGGGGGGCTAACTGGAAACACCATATATTTT. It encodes CATGNGGLTGNTIYF.

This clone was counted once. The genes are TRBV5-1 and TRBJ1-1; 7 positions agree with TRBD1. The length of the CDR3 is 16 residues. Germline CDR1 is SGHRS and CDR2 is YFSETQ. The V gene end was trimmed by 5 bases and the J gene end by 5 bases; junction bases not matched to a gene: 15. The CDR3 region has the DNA TGCGCCAGCAGTTTATCCACAGGGGTCCTGCGGACTGAAGCTTTCTTT. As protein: CASSLSTGVLRTEAFF.

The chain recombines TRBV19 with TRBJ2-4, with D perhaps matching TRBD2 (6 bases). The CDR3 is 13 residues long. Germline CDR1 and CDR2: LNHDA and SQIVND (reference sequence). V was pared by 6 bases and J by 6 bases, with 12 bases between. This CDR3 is CASSARDLNIQYF. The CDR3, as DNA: TGTGCCAGTAGCGCGCGGGACCTAAACATTCAGTACTTC.

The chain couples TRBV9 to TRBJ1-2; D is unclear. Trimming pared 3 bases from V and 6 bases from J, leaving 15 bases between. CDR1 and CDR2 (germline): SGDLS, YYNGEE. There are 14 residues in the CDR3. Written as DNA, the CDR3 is TGTGCCAGCAGCGAGGCGGGCGTCGGAGATGGCTACACCTTC. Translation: CASSEAGVGDGYTF.

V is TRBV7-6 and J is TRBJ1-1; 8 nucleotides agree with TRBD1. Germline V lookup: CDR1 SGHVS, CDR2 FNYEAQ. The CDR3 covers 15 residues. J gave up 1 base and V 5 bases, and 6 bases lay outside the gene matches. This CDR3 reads CASSARQGTNTEAFF. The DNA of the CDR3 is TGTGCCAGCAGCGCCAGACAGGGGACGAACACTGAAGCTTTCTTT.

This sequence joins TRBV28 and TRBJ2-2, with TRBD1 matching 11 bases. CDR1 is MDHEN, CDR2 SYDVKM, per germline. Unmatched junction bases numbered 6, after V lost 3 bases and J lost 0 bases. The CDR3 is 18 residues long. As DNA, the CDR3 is TGTGCCAGCAGTTTCACCGGGACAGGGGGTTCGAACACCGGGGAGCTGTTTTTT. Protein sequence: CASSFTGTGGSNTGELFF. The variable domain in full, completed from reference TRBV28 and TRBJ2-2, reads DVKVTQSSRYLVKRTGEKVFLECVQDMDHENMFWYRQDPGLGLRLIYFSYDVKMKEKGDIPEGYSVSREKKERFSLILESASTNQTSMYLCASSFTGTGGSNTGELFFGEGSRLTVL.

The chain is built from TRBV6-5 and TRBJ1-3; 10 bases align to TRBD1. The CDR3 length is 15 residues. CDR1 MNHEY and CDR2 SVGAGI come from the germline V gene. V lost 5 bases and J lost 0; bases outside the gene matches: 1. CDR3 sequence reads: CASSRTGGSGNTIYF. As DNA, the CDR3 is TGTGCCAGCAGTCGGACAGGGGGCTCTGGAAACACCATATATTTT.

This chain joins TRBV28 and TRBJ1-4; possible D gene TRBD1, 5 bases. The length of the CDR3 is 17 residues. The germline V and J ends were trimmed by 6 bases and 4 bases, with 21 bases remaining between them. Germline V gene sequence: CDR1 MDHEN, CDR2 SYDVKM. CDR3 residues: CASSSISVGGYNEKLFF. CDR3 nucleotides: TGTGCCAGCAGCTCAATTTCGGTGGGGGGTTATAATGAAAAACTGTTTTTT.

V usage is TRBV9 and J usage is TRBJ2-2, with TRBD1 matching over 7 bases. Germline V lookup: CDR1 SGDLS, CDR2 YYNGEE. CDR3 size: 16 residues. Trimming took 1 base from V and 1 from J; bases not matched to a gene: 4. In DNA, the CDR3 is TGTGCCAGCAGCGTATTTGGGGACAGGAACACCGGGGAGCTGTTTTTT. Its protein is CASSVFGDRNTGELFF.